One and the same sample provided the 15 T cell receptor beta chains below, sequenced in a study of T cell responses to AZD1222 COVID-19 vaccine. TCRdb's copy holds only in-frame clones and misses some; the assay was immunoSEQ multiplex PCR. The sample consists of 100,000 to 120,000 clones, around 81% of them appearing once. The material was peripheral blood, obtained on day 0 of AZD1222 vaccination. Receptors were obtained from an adult in good health.

The genes are TRBV28 and TRBJ2-4, with D maybe TRBD2 (6 bases). CDR3 length: 16 amino acids. Germline lookup yields CDR1 MDHEN and CDR2 SYDVKM. V lost 4 bases and J lost 0, with 13 bases in between. The CDR3 coding sequence is TGTGCCAGCAGTTCCGGGACTTATGTAGCCAAAAACATTCAGTACTTC. This gives the protein CASSSGTYVAKNIQYF.

This clone has only a few counts. The chain recombines TRBV10-2 with TRBJ1-2; tentative D call: TRBD1 (6 bases). The CDR3 contains 14 residues. Trimming took off 3 bases at V and 8 bases at J, with 16 bases between the two ends. Germline V gene lookup returns CDR1 WSHSY and CDR2 SAAADI. The chain's CDR3 is CASSDPGVVKGYTF. In nucleotides, the CDR3 is TGCGCCAGCAGTGATCCAGGGGTAGTGAAAGGCTACACCTTC.

The chain carries TRBV7-3 and TRBJ1-1; 9 bases are a match to TRBD1. This CDR3 comprises 16 residues. The junction had 13 bases not matched to a gene; V was cut back by 5 bases and J by 6 bases. CDR1 is SGHTA, CDR2 FQGTGA, per germline. CDR3 nucleotides: TGTGCCAGCAGCGTCACTTCGACAGGGGGGCAATCTGAAGCTTTCTTT. It is translated as CASSVTSTGGQSEAFF.

This chain connects TRBV4-3 to TRBJ1-1; TRBD1 matches 8 bases. The V and J ends lost 0 bases and 7 bases, in that order; junction bases with no gene match: 7. Germline V gives CDR1 LGHNA, CDR2 YSLEER. The CDR3 is made up of 15 amino acids. The CDR3 DNA follows: TGCGCCAGCAGCCAAGATACAGGGGGAAATAATGAAGCTTTCTTT. This codes for CASSQDTGGNNEAFF.

This chain connects TRBV5-1 to TRBJ1-2, with 8 bases that match TRBD1. Looked up from germline, CDR1 is SGHRS and CDR2 is YFSETQ. The trim removed 4 bases at V and 4 bases at J, leaving 6 bases unmatched. CDR3 length equals 14 residues. In DNA, the CDR3 is TGCGCCAGCAGCGAAGGAACAGGGGGCTATGGCTACACCTTC. Translated, it gives CASSEGTGGYGYTF.

The genes are TRBV19 and TRBJ2-6; 9 bases match TRBD1. Germline V gene data show CDR1 as LNHDA and CDR2 as SQIVND (reference sequence). With 6 bases clipped from V and 0 bases from J, the junction kept 9 bases outside the gene matches. The CDR3 consists of 18 residues. CDR3 region: CASRTSRDRASGANVLTF. The CDR3 region has the DNA TGTGCCAGTAGAACTTCCCGGGACAGGGCCTCTGGGGCCAACGTCCTGACTTTC.

The chain is built from TRBV29-1 and TRBJ2-7; TRBD1 matches 7 bases. From germline, CDR1 is SQVTM and CDR2 ANQGSEA. The CDR3 runs 13 residues. With V trimmed by 4 bases and J by 4 bases, 7 bases remained unmatched. For the CDR3, the DNA is TGCAGCGTTGTCTTACAGGGGCTATACGAGCAGTACTTC. Its protein product is CSVVLQGLYEQYF.

The J gene is TRBJ1-1, the V gene TRBV29-1; D is unresolved. Per the germline V gene, CDR1 is SQVTM and CDR2 is ANQGSEA. The CDR3 has 17 residues. Deletions cut 0 bases from V and 2 bases from J, with 19 bases between. CDR3 in amino acids: CSVEELGALAINTEAFF. In nucleotides, the CDR3 is TGCAGCGTTGAAGAATTGGGCGCTTTGGCAATAAACACTGAAGCTTTCTTT. The full variable domain, with the rest looked up from reference TRBV29-1 and TRBJ1-1, is SAVISQKPSRDICQRGTSLTIQCQVDSQVTMMFWYRQQPGQSLTLIATANQGSEATYESGFVIDKFPISRPNLTFSTLTVSNMSPEDSSIYLCSVEELGALAINTEAFFGQGTRLTVV.

The genes are TRBV29-1 and TRBJ1-1, with D possibly TRBD1 on 5 matching bases. Germline V CDR1 and CDR2: SQVTM, ANQGSEA. The germline V and J ends were trimmed by 7 bases and 2 bases, with 8 bases remaining between them. The CDR3 spans 11 residues. DNA for the CDR3: TGCAGCGGACAGTTCAACACTGAAGCTTTCTTT. Its protein product is CSGQFNTEAFF.

The V call is TRBV28, the J call TRBJ1-1; possible D gene TRBD1, 5 bases. Trimming removed 6 bases from V and 8 bases from J, with 16 bases in between. CDR1 is MDHEN and CDR2 is SYDVKM in the germline V gene. The CDR3 is 13 amino acids. CDR3 sequence: CASRVSDTQEAFF. DNA for the CDR3: TGTGCCAGCAGGGTCTCGGACACGCAGGAAGCTTTCTTT. Together with reference TRBV28 and TRBJ1-1, the CDR3 gives the full variable domain: DVKVTQSSRYLVKRTGEKVFLECVQDMDHENMFWYRQDPGLGLRLIYFSYDVKMKEKGDIPEGYSVSREKKERFSLILESASTNQTSMYLCASRVSDTQEAFFGQGTRLTVV.

V usage is TRBV9 and J usage is TRBJ1-3; tentatively, D is TRBD1 (5 bases). The germline V gene encodes CDR1 SGDLS and CDR2 YYNGEE. The CDR3 totals 14 residues. V was shortened by 3 bases and J by 7 bases, with 14 bases between the two germline ends. The CDR3 spells CASSAGSGLNTIYF. DNA of the CDR3: TGTGCCAGCAGCGCAGGATCAGGGTTGAACACCATATATTTT. The full variable domain, rest sourced from reference TRBV9 and TRBJ1-3, is DSGVTQTPKHLITATGQRVTLRCSPRSGDLSVYWYQQSLDQGLQFLIQYYNGEERAKGNILERFSAQQFPDLHSELNLSSLELGDSALYFCASSAGSGLNTIYFGEGSWLTVV.

This clone has a handful of counts. The genes are TRBV5-5 and TRBJ1-6; no firm D call. The CDR3 runs to 16 residues. The V and J ends lost 0 bases and 0 bases respectively, with 7 bases between them. The germline V gene encodes CDR1 SGHKS and CDR2 YYEKEE (reference sequence). CDR3 region: CASSLEPGSYNSPLHF. In DNA, the CDR3 is TGTGCCAGCAGCTTGGAGCCGGGCTCCTATAATTCACCCCTCCACTTT.

The CDR3 coding sequence is TGTGCCAGCAGACGGGACACCGATTTCGAAGCTTTCTTT. Translating gives CASRRDTDFEAFF. The chain has TRBV27 and TRBJ1-1, with D perhaps matching TRBD1 (6 bases). V was cut by 6 bases and J by 8 bases, with 16 bases left in between. Germline V CDR1 and CDR2: MNHEY, SMNVEV (reference sequence). The CDR3 sequence is 13 residues long.

The DNA of the CDR3 is TGTGCCAGCATGGGACAGGGTGGCACCGGGGAGCTGTTTTTT. This encodes CASMGQGGTGELFF. The chain is built from TRBV25-1 and TRBJ2-2; 9 bases are shared with TRBD1. Germline V lookup: CDR1 MGHDK, CDR2 SYGVNS. The CDR3 runs to 14 residues. V lost 7 bases to trimming and J lost 4 bases; unmatched junction nucleotides: 4.

V is TRBV24-1 and J is TRBJ2-7; tentatively, D is TRBD1 (5 bases). Trimming cost V 5 bases and J 1 base, with 11 bases left between them. Germline V lookup: CDR1 KGHDR, CDR2 SFDVKD. The CDR3 runs to 14 residues. CDR3 residues: CATSGDGHSYEQYF. For the CDR3, the DNA is TGTGCCACCAGTGGCGACGGACATTCCTACGAGCAGTACTTC.